This T cell receptor (beta chain) emerged from a study of OX40 agonist ivuxolimab in advanced cancers. Study-wide background: In three patients, partial responses were observed, one with hepatocellular carcinoma and two with cutaneous melanoma. Study-level findings and limits: Undetermined was the antigen specificity of the expanded peripheral T cells.

About this clone: What it binds is not known.

TCRdb's copy holds only in-frame clones and misses some; the assay was immunoSEQ multiplex PCR. Of about 77,000 clones in the sample, 90% to 95% were seen once. Germline V gene lookup returns CDR1 SEHNR and CDR2 FQNEAQ (reference sequence). The CDR3 runs to 15 residues. V lost 6 bases to trimming and J lost 5 bases; unmatched junction nucleotides: 13. Patients with autoimmune history or systemic immunosuppression were excluded. This sequence was found in an adult with an advanced solid tumor such as melanoma, head and neck, liver or kidney cancer. The sequenced sample was CD4+ or CD8+ T cells sorted from blood, obtained in a trial of the OX40 agonist ivuxolimab. V and J are TRBV7-9 and TRBJ2-7; 7 nucleotides line up with TRBD1. The CDR3 loop reads CASSSRQGEGDEQYF. The CDR3 DNA follows: TGTGCCAGCAGTTCAAGACAGGGCGAAGGGGACGAGCAGTACTTC. Using reference TRBV7-9 and TRBJ2-7 for the parts outside the CDR3, the full variable domain is DTGVSQNPRHKITKRGQNVTFRCDPISEHNRLYWYRQTLGQGPEFLTYFQNEAQLEKSRLLSDRFSAERPKGSFSTLEIQRTEQGDSAMYLCASSSRQGEGDEQYFGPGTRLTVT.